The 21 T cell receptor beta chains in this list originate from one sample, sequenced in a study of cytomegalovirus exposure and HLA in healthy donors. Primers included in the PCR were 60 Vbeta and 13 Jbeta primers. Some clones are missing from TCRdb's copy, which holds only in-frame ones; the method was immunoSEQ multiplex PCR. The sample lists about 90,000 clones; approximately 71% were seen once. The sample comprised PBMCs. These receptors were taken from a woman aged 18-29 years in good health and CMV-seropositive.

The chain employs TRBV19 and TRBJ2-3; 12 bases match TRBD2. With V trimmed by 6 bases and J by 3 bases, 4 bases remained unmatched. Germline assignment: CDR1 LNHDA and CDR2 SQIVND (reference sequence). The CDR3 runs 15 residues. DNA for the CDR3: TGTGCCAGTAGGCTCCTAGCGGGAGGGACAGATACGCAGTATTTT. It translates to CASRLLAGGTDTQYF.

The chain carries TRBV15 and TRBJ1-2; 9 bases are shared with TRBD1. The J segment lost 2 bases and the V segment lost 1 base, leaving 2 bases of the junction unmatched. In germline, CDR1 is LNHNV, CDR2 YYDKDF (reference sequence). The CDR3 loop spans 15 amino acids. The CDR3 DNA is TGTGCCACCAGCAGAGGAGGACAGGGGAACTATGGCTACACCTTC. Amino acids: CATSRGGQGNYGYTF.

The CDR3 sequence: CASSQEAEKREVYGYTF. CDR3 DNA sequence: TGCGCCAGCAGCCAAGAGGCGGAAAAGCGGGAGGTCTATGGCTACACCTTC. This rearrangement joins TRBV4-1 to TRBJ1-2; D ambiguous. The CDR3 runs to 17 residues. V was pared by 0 bases and J by 4 bases, with 18 bases between. Germline lookup yields CDR1 MGHRA and CDR2 YSYEKL.

This clone was counted a single time. The V call is TRBV6-4, the J call TRBJ1-2, with 8 positions matching TRBD1. The germline gives CDR1 MRHNA, CDR2 SNTAGT. The length of the CDR3 is 14 residues. Trimming took 6 bases from V and 4 from J; bases not matched to a gene: 7. The CDR3 is CASSPTGDTYGYTF. CDR3 nucleotide sequence: TGTGCCAGCAGCCCGACAGGGGATACCTATGGCTACACCTTC.

The chain employs TRBV6-4 and TRBJ2-3; D perhaps matches TRBD2 (7 bases). The CDR3 covers 14 residues. Trimming shortened V by 8 bases and J by 0 bases, and 12 bases separated the two germline ends. Per germline, CDR1 MRHNA and CDR2 SNTAGT. For the CDR3, the DNA is TGTGCCAGCGCCCGGGGGGCAAGCACAGATACGCAGTATTTT. This sequence encodes CASARGASTDTQYF.

The chain employs TRBV5-6 and TRBJ2-1; the D gene is possibly TRBD1 (5 bases). The germline V gene has CDR1 SGHDT and CDR2 YYEEEE. This CDR3 contains 16 residues. The V gene lost 0 bases and the J gene lost 3 bases, with 13 bases spanning the gap. CDR3 nucleotides: TGTGCCAGCAGCTTGGAAGGGGTCTTTTTCTACAATGAGCAGTTCTTC. Translated: CASSLEGVFFYNEQFF.

The V and J genes are TRBV29-1 and TRBJ2-1; 10 positions match TRBD2. Germline loops: CDR1 SQVTM, CDR2 ANQGSEA. This CDR3 is built from 14 residues. V dropped 4 bases and J dropped 0; count of bases not matched to a gene: 0. CDR3 protein: CSVASGGSYNEQFF. Written as DNA, the CDR3 is TGCAGCGTTGCTAGCGGGGGCTCCTACAATGAGCAGTTCTTC.

The V call is TRBV4-2, the J call TRBJ2-4; D perhaps matches TRBD2 (6 bases). Germline-derived CDR1 and CDR2 are LGHNA and YNFKEQ. V lost 4 bases to trimming and J lost 5 bases, with 12 bases between them. The CDR3 extends over 14 amino acids. CDR3 sequence: CASSPGVGENIQYF. CDR3 nucleotide sequence: TGTGCCAGCAGCCCGGGGGTGGGGGAAAACATTCAGTACTTC.

V gene TRBV7-8 combines with J gene TRBJ2-3, with D maybe TRBD2 (7 bases). V gave up 4 bases and J gave up 2 bases, with 16 bases separating them. CDR3 length: 16 residues. Germline CDR1 SGHVS, CDR2 FQNEAQ. The CDR3 DNA follows: TGTGCCAGCAGCTCCCGGGGGCGGGGGACCACAGATACGCAGTATTTT. Translation gives CASSSRGRGTTDTQYF.

V and J are TRBV30 and TRBJ1-1; 9 bases are a match to TRBD1. CDR1 is GTSNPN and CDR2 is SVGIG in the germline V gene (reference sequence). The CDR3 totals 13 residues. V trimming: 8 bases; J trimming: 0 bases; junction bases outside the gene matches: 4. CDR3 residues: CAHGQGMNTEAFF. The CDR3 coding sequence is TGTGCCCATGGACAGGGGATGAACACTGAAGCTTTCTTT.

This clone was observed once. The chain uses TRBV7-2 and TRBJ1-2, with TRBD1 identical over 7 bases. CDR3 length: 14 residues. The J segment lost 0 bases and the V segment lost 5 bases, leaving 3 bases of the junction unmatched. The germline CDR1 and CDR2 sequences are SGHTA and FQGNSA. The CDR3 here is CASSPGTANYGYTF. The CDR3 DNA reads TGTGCCAGCAGCCCGGGGACAGCTAACTATGGCTACACCTTC.

V is TRBV7-2 and J is TRBJ2-7; D ambiguous. V lost 5 bases, J lost 7 bases, and 12 bases lay in between. CDR3 length: 12 amino acids. From germline, CDR1 is SGHTA and CDR2 FQGNSA. Here the CDR3 reads CASSPHTGEQYF. In nucleotides, the CDR3 is TGTGCCAGCAGCCCCCACACGGGTGAGCAGTACTTC.

V gene TRBV5-1 combines with J gene TRBJ2-7, with D possibly being TRBD1 (5 bases). Germline lookup yields CDR1 SGHRS and CDR2 YFSETQ. Trimming removed 4 bases from V and 0 bases from J, with 23 bases in between. This CDR3 spans 18 amino acids. This CDR3 reads CASSPRVVGQLNSYEQYF. The CDR3 DNA sequence: TGCGCCAGCAGCCCCAGGGTTGTTGGACAACTCAACTCCTACGAGCAGTACTTC.

This clone has more than one count but fewer than ten. The chain couples TRBV28 to TRBJ2-7, with 7 bases aligning to TRBD2. CDR3 length: 14 residues. The V segment lost 3 bases and the J segment 2 bases; nucleotides outside the gene matches: 4. CDR1 and CDR2 (germline): MDHEN, SYDVKM. CDR3 protein: CASSFSGRTYEQYF. CDR3 in DNA: TGTGCCAGCAGTTTCTCCGGGAGGACCTACGAGCAGTACTTC.

The table lists this clone with a few counts. V gene TRBV2 combines with J gene TRBJ2-5, with TRBD2 matching 10 bases. This CDR3 spans 14 amino acids. Germline loops: CDR1 SNHLY, CDR2 FYNNEI. Unmatched junction bases numbered 9, after V lost 1 base and J lost 13 bases. DNA of the CDR3: TGTGCCAGCAGTGAAGTAAGGCTAGCGGGAGTACGGTACTTC. It translates to CASSEVRLAGVRYF.

The CDR3 nucleotides read TGTGCCAGCAGCTTAGGGTCCGGCGGGATAAACGAGCAGTACTTC. Encoded protein: CASSLGSGGINEQYF. The chain uses TRBV7-9 and TRBJ2-7; D might be TRBD2 (6 bases). CDR1 and CDR2 (germline): SEHNR, FQNEAQ (reference sequence). The CDR3 has 15 amino acids. V dropped 1 base and J dropped 5 bases, with 15 bases sitting between them. Full variable domain (outside the CDR3, taken from reference TRBV7-9 and TRBJ2-7): DTGVSQNPRHKITKRGQNVTFRCDPISEHNRLYWYRQTLGQGPEFLTYFQNEAQLEKSRLLSDRFSAERPKGSFSTLEIQRTEQGDSAMYLCASSLGSGGINEQYFGPGTRLTVT.

In DNA, the CDR3 is TGTGCCAGCAGCGGACAGCATCAGCCCCAGCATTTT. It translates to CASSGQHQPQHF. V usage is TRBV27 and J usage is TRBJ1-5, with D perhaps matching TRBD1 (6 bases). Germline V gene data show CDR1 as MNHEY and CDR2 as SMNVEV (reference sequence). This CDR3 contains 12 residues. V lost 6 bases and J lost 5, with 8 bases in between.

The chain employs TRBV19 and TRBJ1-2; tentative D call: TRBD1 (5 bases). Trimming removed 8 bases from V and 3 bases from J, with 16 bases in between. The germline gives CDR1 LNHDA, CDR2 SQIVND (reference sequence). The CDR3 runs 14 residues. The CDR3 nucleotides are TGTGCCAGTGTACGGGGGACTGGTGACTATGGCTACACCTTC. This codes for CASVRGTGDYGYTF.

The rearrangement uses TRBV4-1 and TRBJ2-3, with 11 bases fitting TRBD2. V dropped 4 bases and J dropped 0; count of bases not matched to a gene: 3. This CDR3 is 16 amino acids long. CDR1 MGHRA and CDR2 YSYEKL come from the germline V gene. CDR3 coding DNA: TGCGCCAGCAGCCGCCGACTAGCGGGAAGCACAGATACGCAGTATTTT. Translation: CASSRRLAGSTDTQYF.

This clone was found a few times. The V and J genes are TRBV29-1 and TRBJ1-3; D possibly corresponds to TRBD1 (6 bases). Germline-derived CDR1 and CDR2 are SQVTM and ANQGSEA. V lost 0 bases, J lost 9 bases, and 27 bases lay in between. This CDR3 comprises 18 residues. CDR3 DNA sequence: TGCAGCGTTGAAGATAATCCTGGGACACTGAGTCTCAAAGTCACCATATATTTT. Translating gives CSVEDNPGTLSLKVTIYF.

The chain links TRBV29-1 to TRBJ1-5; 7 bases are a match to TRBD1. CDR1 SQVTM and CDR2 ANQGSEA come from the germline V gene. This CDR3 is 13 amino acids long. The V and J ends lost 6 bases and 5 bases, in that order; junction bases with no gene match: 7. CDR3 DNA sequence: TGCAGCGTGAGGGGACAGCTCGATCAGCCCCAGCATTTT. This gives the protein CSVRGQLDQPQHF.